This T cell receptor (beta chain) was identified in a study of cytomegalovirus exposure and HLA in healthy donors (dated by TCRdb to 2017 to 2019). Broadly, across the study: An earlier analysis of approximately 600 of the donors reported about 250 Gb of sequence data and about 100 million unique TCR beta sequences from 190 million or so T cells. In a later genetic analysis, genome-wide SNP genotypes for about three fifths of the 666 donors were used, and that subset was treated as a discovery cohort. Both class I and class II loci were covered by HLA typing, at four-digit resolution. Donor age, sex, ethnicity and CMV serostatus were compiled alongside the repertoire data. In an earlier analysis of around 540 of the donors, high-throughput TCR beta sequencing was used to judge whether each TCR beta V gene segment behaved as functional or pseudogenic. Every repertoire in the discovery cohort had been generated on one and the same sequencing platform. The study was designed to test whether signatures of past pathogen exposure could be identified by cataloging public T cell receptors. In the later analysis, no new phenotypic data were used to find candidate immune exposures; instead, reliance was placed on TCR beta sequences and their occurrence across donors. Approximately 310 gigabases of sequencing data and around 85 million unique TCR sequences made up an early release that covered fewer than 650 HLA-typed donors. The T cell repertoires of about 700 subjects were profiled by immunosequencing and related to cytomegalovirus serostatus. Along with the approximately 700-subject first cohort, a separate validation cohort of around 110 different subjects was used. The genetic ancestry cluster associated with self-reported Caucasian donors included 81% of the 300 to 400 genotyped donors. Across 398 genotyped donors of the cohort, an average of about 250,000 unique TCR beta nucleotide sequences per donor were sequenced, and about a sixth of those sequences were non-productive. The number of typed donors differed by locus: roughly 620-640 for A, B, C, DRB1 and DQB1; approximately 540 for DQA1; 606 for DPA1; and 450 to 480 for DPB1. In a later analysis, previously published TCR beta repertoires from 550 to 700 donors were re-analyzed and high-resolution HLA genotyping was added so that TCR occurrence patterns could be studied. Five DR-DQ haplotypes were treated as single units for association and clustering because of strong linkage in the cohort. High-throughput TCR immunosequencing, statistical association of individual TCRs with disease status, and machine learning were combined to predict cytomegalovirus infection status. General findings and caveats noted by the study authors: Three of the identified cytomegalovirus-associated TCR beta chains were confirmed in vitro to be specific for cytomegalovirus antigens. Presence/absence analyses assumed roughly uniform sequencing depth across donors, an assumption that may not hold. V-gene and J-gene trimming of TCR beta chains was associated with a missense DCLRE1C variant in a later genetic analysis, and the association was replicated in an independent cohort. A later analysis found that TCR association rates varied across HLA loci, with DRB1 alleles showing the most associated TCRs and HLA-C alleles the fewest. Most TCR sequences were observed very rarely across donors, whereas some public TCRs were present in many individuals. In a later analysis, HLA-associated TCR beta chains were found to be more clonally expanded and to have lower generation probabilities than equally common non-associated chains. HLA typing was unavailable for some donors at each locus, so association tests used only the typed subset. Only TCR beta chains were sequenced in this cohort, and the absence of alpha or paired-chain data limited detectable features. The 87-base-pair reads could not distinguish some IMGT-functional V segments, including TRBV6-2 and TRBV6-3, so those segments were excluded. Several of the top co-occurrence clusters appeared to be linked to parvovirus B19, influenza, CMV and Epstein-Barr virus, according to a later analysis. In a later analysis, more than 15,000 TCR beta sequences were associated with specific HLA alleles at a false discovery rate of 0.05. A further reported finding was that TCR beta sequences accurately predicted the HLA-A and HLA-B alleles for most subjects in the first cohort. The only immune exposure information available for the cohort was CMV serostatus. Roughly 15 rarely observed V segments, including chromosome 9 orphons, were excluded from the earlier analysis of just under 600 of the donors because counts were too low. The classifier was reported to diagnose cytomegalovirus status with high specificity and sensitivity in both the original cohort and the validation cohort. The authors suggested that the approach could potentially be generalized to other disease states and immunological phenotypes. Linkage disequilibrium might explain the correlated functional status among segregating V segments, but an unknown experimental factor could not be excluded. A cluster of highly shared sequence variants was judged likely to represent a technical artifact of the sequencing pipeline. The study gave a list of around 170 TCR beta chains associated with cytomegalovirus. A later analysis found that most CMV-associated TCR beta chains appeared HLA-restricted, with HLA associations seemingly driven largely by CMV exposure. In an earlier analysis of 587 of the donors, most TCR beta V segments were observed in productive rearrangements about 87% or about 30% of the time, broadly matching IMGT annotations. Assigning TCR associations to individual alleles was difficult when HLA alleles, especially DR and DQ, strongly co-occurred. Compared with the roughly 700-donor mean, donors in an Asian-associated ancestry cluster had fewer N-insertions in productive TCRs, according to a later genetic analysis.

Libraries were prepared through the immunoSEQ multiplex PCR assay. A mixture of 60 forward primers for TCR Vbeta segments and 13 reverse primers for TCR Jbeta segments was used in the multiplex PCR. Amplification of the CDR3 region of rearranged TCR beta genes was performed with a multiplex PCR assay on genomic DNA. The Illumina HiSeq System was used to sequence the amplified TCR beta libraries as 87-base-pair reads. The published analysis was carried out like this. A later analysis counted about 80 million unique TCR beta chains across the roughly 700 repertoires, and some 11 million of these chains were shared by at least two donors. Raw reads were error-corrected and collapsed into unique sequences with a nearest-neighbor algorithm that merged closely related sequences to remove PCR and sequencing errors. Alignment of CDR3 sequences to IMGT reference sequences was used to assign V, D and J gene segments. Each retained sequence needed at least a six-nucleotide match to both a V gene segment and a J gene segment. A rearrangement was called productive if the CDR3 had no stop codons and remained in frame with V and J, and every other rearrangement was called non-productive. CDR3 was defined according to IMGT convention as the region running from the second conserved V-encoded cysteine to the conserved J-encoded phenylalanine. The earlier analysis of 500 to 600 of the donors excluded sequences that lacked an unambiguous match to a single V gene segment. In an earlier analysis of about 590 of the donors, a V segment was called functional when productive rearrangements were above 56.7%, and segregating when the standard deviation between donors exceeded 5%. A statistical classification framework was built to diagnose cytomegalovirus status from the catalog of TCR beta chain sequences. In a later analysis, V and J genes were assigned by comparing TCR nucleotide sequences against IMGT/GENE-DB human TR gene sequences. In a later analysis, CDR3 sequences and most-parsimonious VDJ recombination scenarios were assigned using the TCRdist pipeline. In a later analysis, each TCR beta chain was defined by its CDR3 amino acid sequence together with its V-gene family, and reads without a unique V-gene family were excluded. As a way to deal with suspected cross-contamination and a sequencing artifact, a later analysis dropped over 550 nucleotide sequences that were highly shared and had low generation probability. In a later analysis, a clonal expansion index was calculated for each public chain from normalized within-repertoire ranks of inferred template counts. A later analysis computed generation probabilities with a VDJ recombination model fitted to out-of-frame rearrangements, and checked the results against IGoR. A later analysis scored TCR-TCR, TCR-HLA and TCR-CMV co-occurrence with hypergeometric tests, applying a repertoire-size bias correction to TCR pairs. To estimate false discovery rates, a later analysis permuted the HLA or CMV assignments 20 times. A later analysis grouped co-occurring TCRs with DBSCAN, adding TCRdist sequence similarity when clustering within HLA-allele-positive subsets. For co-occurrence clustering, repertoires with fewer than 30,000 or more than 120,000 public chains were excluded, along with four to six repertoires with anomalous nucleotide sharing. TCRdb provides this immuneACCESS table in a form limited to in-frame rearrangements. Some clones are lacking; in checked studies, under half of them reflect an unresolved V gene, and why the rest are absent is not known. V, J and clone size were drawn from that table, and D and trimming were deduced from the DNA. The table for this sample lists 90,000 to 130,000 clones; about 86% of them were counted only once. About 1.8% of the sample rests with the top ten.

Regarding this clone: Its antigen has not been determined. Base qualities are missing; no much larger clone stands one base away.

The cohort was made up of hundreds of healthy bone marrow donors. At the time of sampling, all cohort members were nominally healthy, though unrecorded immune exposures were likely present. The donor tested CMV seronegative and was one of the 352 seronegative cohort members. A peripheral blood sample was provided by each donor, and peripheral blood mononuclear cells were used for TCR beta sequencing. The Qiagen DNeasy Blood Extraction Kit was used to extract genomic DNA from the blood cell samples. The CDR3 runs 16 residues from the cysteine to the phenylalanine. The sequence is cut down to CDR3 DNA, 48 bases in frame from base 1. Taken from the germline V gene, the CDR1 and CDR2 loops are MGHRA and YSYEKL. V is shortened by 0 bases, J by 5 bases, and the region joining them spans 13 bases.

The sequence derives from a man between 40 and 49 years old in good health and CMV-seronegative. Sequencing input: PBMCs. The V and J segments used are TRBV4-1 and TRBJ1-4, and perhaps TRBD1 as D gene, on 6 matching bases. Here is the DNA: TGCGCCAGCAGCCAAGATAGGGGGTACGCGAATGAAAAACTGTTTTTT. It translates as CASSQDRGYANEKLFF.